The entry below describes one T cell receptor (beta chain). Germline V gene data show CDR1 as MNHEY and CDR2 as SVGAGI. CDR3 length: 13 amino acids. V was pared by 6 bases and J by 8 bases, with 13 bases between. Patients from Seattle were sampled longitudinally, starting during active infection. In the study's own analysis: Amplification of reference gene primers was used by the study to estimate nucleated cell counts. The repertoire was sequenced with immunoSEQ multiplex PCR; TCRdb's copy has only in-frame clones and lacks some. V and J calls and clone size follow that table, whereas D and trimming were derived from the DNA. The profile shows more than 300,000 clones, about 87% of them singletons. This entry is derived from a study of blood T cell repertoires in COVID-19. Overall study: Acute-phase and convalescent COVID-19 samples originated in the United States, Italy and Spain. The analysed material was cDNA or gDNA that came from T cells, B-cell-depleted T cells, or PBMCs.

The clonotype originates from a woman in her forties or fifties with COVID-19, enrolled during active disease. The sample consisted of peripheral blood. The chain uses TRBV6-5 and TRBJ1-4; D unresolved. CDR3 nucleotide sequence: TGTGCCAGCAGGGTGGTTATCCGGGAAAAACTGTTTTTT. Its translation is CASRVVIREKLFF.